These 24 T cell receptor beta chains were all obtained from the same sample, sequenced in a study of blood T cell repertoires in COVID-19. The protocol was immunoSEQ multiplex PCR, while the TCRdb copy is restricted to in-frame clones and leaves out a portion. The repertoire consists of under 300,000 clones, with about nine tenths occurring once and the leading ten covering 2.2%. The sequenced material came from peripheral blood. Receptor source: a man in his fifties or sixties with acute or convalescent COVID-19.

The J gene is TRBJ1-1, the V gene TRBV4-1; the D gene is possibly TRBD1 (5 bases). Germline CDR1 and CDR2: MGHRA and YSYEKL. The CDR3 contains 15 residues. With 4 bases removed from V and 3 bases from J, the gap between germline ends came to 15 bases. The CDR3 protein is CASSRPSGLDTEAFF. DNA for the CDR3: TGCGCCAGCAGCCGCCCCTCGGGACTAGACACTGAAGCTTTCTTT.

For this clone: A junction boundary mismatches the germline segment, possibly from a read error. The CDR3 bases are TGTGCCAGCAGCGAAGAGACTCTACTACAGGACAGGGGGGACACCGGGGAGCTGTTTTTT. It yields the protein CASSEETLLQDRGDTGELFF. This chain joins TRBV3-1 (or the pseudogene TRBV3-2) and TRBJ2-2; TRBD1 matches 10 bases. In germline, CDR1 is LGHDT, CDR2 YNNKEL (reference sequence). The CDR3 consists of 20 residues.

This clone was seen only once. This chain uses TRBV7-2 with TRBJ1-1; 7 nucleotides align to TRBD1. The J segment lost 11 bases and the V segment lost 1 base, leaving 10 bases of the junction unmatched. This CDR3 contains 14 residues. CDR1 is SGHTA, CDR2 FQGNSA, per germline. CDR3 sequence reads: CASSLGGPDRRAFF. The CDR3 DNA reads TGTGCCAGCAGCTTAGGGGGTCCGGACAGGCGGGCTTTCTTT. Together with reference TRBV7-2 and TRBJ1-1, the CDR3 gives the full variable domain: GAGVSQSPSNKVTEKGKDVELRCDPISGHTALYWYRQSLGQGLEFLIYFQGNSAPDKSGLPSDRFSAERTGGSVSTLTIQRTQQEDSAVYLCASSLGGPDRRAFFGQGTRLTVV.

The genes are TRBV10-3 and TRBJ2-3; possible D gene TRBD1, 5 bases. Trimming shortened V by 2 bases and J by 1 base, and 10 bases separated the two germline ends. Germline V lookup: CDR1 ENHRY, CDR2 SYGVKD. The CDR3 sequence is 15 residues long. The DNA of the CDR3 is TGTGCCATCAGTGAGAGACAGTTGGGCACAGATACGCAGTATTTT. Protein product: CAISERQLGTDTQYF.

The gene calls are TRBV18 and TRBJ1-6; D not certain. Trimming shortened V by 6 bases and J by 0 bases, and 9 bases separated the two germline ends. This CDR3 spans 15 amino acids. Germline-derived CDR1 and CDR2 are KGHSH and LQKENI. CDR3 amino acids: CASSRESSYNSPLHF. The CDR3 nucleotides read TGTGCCAGCTCCCGGGAAAGCTCCTATAATTCACCCCTCCACTTT.

V is TRBV27 and J is TRBJ2-2; 13 positions match TRBD2. The junction had 8 bases not matched to a gene; V was cut back by 2 bases and J by 8 bases. From germline, CDR1 is MNHEY and CDR2 SMNVEV (reference sequence). The CDR3 spans 17 residues. The CDR3 coding sequence is TGTGCCAGCAGTTTACCCGGGACTAGCGGGGCCATAGGGGAGCTGTTTTTT. Its protein is CASSLPGTSGAIGELFF.

This sequence joins TRBV20-1 and TRBJ2-5, with D perhaps TRBD1 (6 bases). The CDR3 covers 15 residues. In germline, CDR1 is DFQATT, CDR2 SNEGSKA (reference sequence). Trimming removed 3 bases at V and 7 bases at J, with 21 bases between. CDR3 amino acids: CSASPGTSLAGTQYF. For the CDR3, the DNA is TGCAGTGCTAGTCCCGGGACATCCCTTGCCGGGACCCAGTACTTC.

The gene calls are TRBV29-1 and TRBJ1-2; D perhaps matches TRBD1 (6 bases). The CDR3 has 15 residues. Germline V gene sequence: CDR1 SQVTM, CDR2 ANQGSEA. Trimming took off 0 bases at V and 4 bases at J, with 15 bases between the two ends. The CDR3 DNA follows: TGCAGCGTTGAAGATCACAGGGTGGTCGGCTATGGCTACACCTTC. Its protein is CSVEDHRVVGYGYTF.

The V gene is TRBV6-5, the J gene TRBJ2-7; 9 bases map to TRBD1. The germline V gene has CDR1 MNHEY and CDR2 SVGAGI. This CDR3 has 14 residues. V dropped 7 bases and J dropped 2; count of bases not matched to a gene: 6. For the CDR3, the DNA is TGTGCCAGCATGTGGACAGGGGAGGCCTACGAGCAGTACTTC. It yields the protein CASMWTGEAYEQYF.

The chain has TRBV7-8 and TRBJ2-1, with TRBD2 identical over 7 bases. The CDR3 has 17 amino acids. The germline gives CDR1 SGHVS, CDR2 FQNEAQ. The V gene end was trimmed by 1 base and the J gene end by 3 bases; junction bases not matched to a gene: 9. The CDR3 here is CASSLGGGAAIYNEQFF. In nucleotides, the CDR3 is TGTGCCAGCAGCTTAGGGGGGGGAGCAGCGATCTACAATGAGCAGTTCTTC.

This clone was counted a single time. The CDR3: CATSRDGGANTIYF. In nucleotides, the CDR3 is TGTGCCACCAGCAGAGATGGGGGGGCAAACACCATATATTTT. This chain connects TRBV15 to TRBJ1-3; possibly TRBD1 for D (6 bases). V was shortened by 0 bases and J by 6 bases, with 9 bases between the two germline ends. The germline V gene encodes CDR1 LNHNV and CDR2 YYDKDF (reference sequence). This CDR3 region has 14 residues.

J is TRBJ2-1 and V is TRBV5-6, with TRBD1 matching over 8 bases. V lost 2 bases, J lost 6 bases, and 4 bases stayed unmatched. This CDR3 comprises 14 residues. CDR1 and CDR2 from the germline V gene are SGHDT and YYEEEE. The CDR3 nucleotides read TGTGCCAGCAGCTTACTGACAGGGGTCAATGAGCAGTTCTTC. It encodes CASSLLTGVNEQFF.

The genes are TRBV9 and TRBJ2-7; the D gene is possibly TRBD1 (6 bases). The CDR3 runs to 14 residues. Trimming cost V 8 bases and J 1 base, with 16 bases left between them. Germline assignment: CDR1 SGDLS and CDR2 YYNGEE. The CDR3 protein is CASSLDSYSYEQYF. CDR3 DNA: TGTGCCAGTTCTTTGGACAGTTATTCCTACGAGCAGTACTTC.

The chain has TRBV19 and TRBJ1-5; 8 positions match TRBD1. Trimming at V came to 3 bases and at J to 4 bases, leaving 8 bases not matched to a gene. The CDR3 length is 16 residues. Germline-derived CDR1 and CDR2 are LNHDA and SQIVND (reference sequence). CDR3 nucleotides: TGTGCCAGTAGTATCCAGGGGGCTAGGGCGAATCAGCCCCAGCATTTT. Translated, it gives CASSIQGARANQPQHF.

This clone occurred once. The chain links TRBV5-1 to TRBJ1-2; D unresolved. Germline assignment: CDR1 SGHRS and CDR2 YFSETQ. This CDR3 region has 16 residues. Trimming cost V 0 bases and J 0 bases, with 12 bases left between them. The CDR3 loop reads CASSLADGSPNYGYTF. Written as DNA, the CDR3 is TGCGCCAGCAGCTTGGCCGATGGCAGTCCTAACTATGGCTACACCTTC. The full variable domain, completed using reference TRBV5-1 and TRBJ1-2, is KAGVTQTPRYLIKTRGQQVTLSCSPISGHRSVSWYQQTPGQGLQFLFEYFSETQRNKGNFPGRFSGRQFSNSRSEMNVSTLELGDSALYLCASSLADGSPNYGYTFGSGTRLTVV.

This chain connects TRBV7-2 to TRBJ2-2; TRBD2 might be the D (5 bases). Germline CDR1 is SGHTA and CDR2 is FQGNSA. The CDR3 runs 15 residues. V was pared by 1 base and J by 7 bases, with 13 bases between. CDR3 residues: CASSLVIRGIGELFF. DNA for the CDR3: TGTGCCAGCAGCTTAGTAATCCGGGGAATCGGGGAGCTGTTTTTT.

This chain joins TRBV29-1 and TRBJ1-4; D is undetermined. This CDR3 contains 14 residues. Germline V gene lookup returns CDR1 SQVTM and CDR2 ANQGSEA. Trimming pared 4 bases from V and 8 bases from J, leaving 17 bases between. The CDR3 nucleotides read TGCAGCGTTGGGGCGGGGAGTATTGGAGAAAAACTGTTTTTT. It codes for CSVGAGSIGEKLFF.

The chain carries TRBV3-1 (or the pseudogene TRBV3-2) and TRBJ1-2, with 8 bases matching TRBD1. This CDR3 spans 14 amino acids. Per the germline V gene, CDR1 is LGHDT and CDR2 is YNNKEL (reference sequence). After removal of 1 base from V and 8 bases from J, the junction contained 6 bases not matched to a gene. The CDR3 here is CASSQVQGALGYTF. The DNA of the CDR3 is TGTGCCAGCAGCCAAGTTCAGGGGGCCCTAGGCTACACCTTC.

The V call is TRBV11-3, the J call TRBJ2-2, with 9 bases identical to TRBD1. The length of the CDR3 is 14 residues. After removal of 6 bases from V and 7 bases from J, the junction contained 6 bases not matched to a gene. Germline V gene sequence: CDR1 SGHNT, CDR2 YENEEA. The chain's CDR3 is CASSGQGNYGELFF. The CDR3 region has the DNA TGTGCCAGCAGTGGACAGGGGAACTACGGGGAGCTGTTTTTT. The whole variable domain, remainder taken from reference TRBV11-3 and TRBJ2-2, is EAGVVQSPRYKIIEKKQPVAFWCNPISGHNTLYWYLQNLGQGPELLIRYENEEAVDDSQLPKDRFSAERLKGVDSTLKIQPAELGDSAVYLCASSGQGNYGELFFGEGSRLTVL.

The chain carries TRBV9 and TRBJ2-2; possible D gene TRBD1, 5 bases. CDR1 SGDLS and CDR2 YYNGEE come from the germline V gene. The CDR3 sequence is 14 residues long. V was trimmed by 5 bases and J by 4 bases, leaving 12 bases between them. CDR3 in amino acids: CASSEGAGTGELFF. CDR3 bases: TGTGCCAGCAGTGAAGGGGCTGGCACCGGGGAGCTGTTTTTT.

This clone has a single count. The chain is built from TRBV12-3 or TRBV12-4 and TRBJ1-3; D is uncertain. The CDR3 has 11 amino acids. V lost 5 bases, J lost 6 bases, and 5 bases lay in between. CDR3 amino acids: CASSIINTIYF. CDR3 in DNA: TGTGCCAGCAGTATTATAAACACCATATATTTT.

This chain uses TRBV11-2 with TRBJ1-4; D gene ambiguous. This CDR3 region has 14 residues. Trimming took 2 bases from V and 2 from J, leaving 6 bases between them. The germline gives CDR1 SGHAT, CDR2 FQNNGV. Written as DNA, the CDR3 is TGTGCCAGCAGCTTAAGCCGGACTAATGAAAAACTGTTTTTT. Translated: CASSLSRTNEKLFF.

Remarks on this clone: The limits of the CDR3 on the DNA are not certain, so only TCRdb's listed CDR3 is given. The rearrangement joins TRBV15 to TRBJ1-1; the table's D call of TRBD1 was not tested on the DNA. The CDR3 is made up of 22 amino acids, end residues included. In germline, CDR1 is LNHNV, CDR2 YYDKDF (reference sequence). The CDR3 is CATSRVLEAFFGQGTNSPEAFF.

V usage is TRBV9 and J usage is TRBJ2-5, with 11 nucleotides matching TRBD2. CDR3 length equals 15 residues. Germline CDR1 reads SGDLS; CDR2 reads YYNGEE. V lost 1 base and J lost 5; bases outside the gene matches: 4. The CDR3 spells CASSVIAGGPETQYF. The DNA of the CDR3 is TGTGCCAGCAGCGTAATAGCGGGGGGGCCGGAGACCCAGTACTTC. Drawing the rest from reference TRBV9 and TRBJ2-5, the complete variable domain is DSGVTQTPKHLITATGQRVTLRCSPRSGDLSVYWYQQSLDQGLQFLIQYYNGEERAKGNILERFSAQQFPDLHSELNLSSLELGDSALYFCASSVIAGGPETQYFGPGTRLLVL.